This TCR beta chain was obtained from a study of OX40 agonist ivuxolimab in advanced cancers. Study overall: The study enrolled dose-escalation patients with hepatocellular carcinoma, melanoma, renal cell or head and neck cancer.

Study-wide results and limits: It was not determined which antigens were specifically recognized by the peripheral T cells that had undergone clonal expansion.

Method: immunoSEQ multiplex PCR; TCRdb's copy keeps in-frame clones and lacks some. The sample holds tens of thousands of clones, roughly 82% seen once. The table lists this clone with a few counts. Its antigen remains unidentified. Collection of blood occurred at baseline, at cycle 4 day 1, and at cycle 7 day 1. The ends lost 2 bases at V and 5 bases at J; junction bases unmatched: 10. CDR1 and CDR2 from the germline V gene are LNHDA and SQIVND (reference sequence). The CDR3 length is 17 residues. This TCR derives from an adult with an advanced solid tumor such as melanoma, head and neck, liver or kidney cancer. J is TRBJ1-5 and V is TRBV19, with 9 positions matching TRBD1. Sequenced here: CD4+ or CD8+ T cells sorted from blood, sampled in a trial of the OX40 agonist ivuxolimab. CDR3 in amino acids: CASSIRPGTGFHQPQHF. The CDR3 coding sequence is TGTGCCAGTAGTATAAGGCCCGGGACAGGGTTTCATCAGCCCCAGCATTTT.